The rows below give T cell receptor beta chains drawn from one sample of a study of cytomegalovirus exposure and HLA in healthy donors. Libraries were prepared by immunoSEQ multiplex PCR; TCRdb keeps only in-frame clonotypes and omits some of them. The repertoire holds approximately 99,000 clones, with roughly four fifths as singletons. Sequencing used PBMCs. The source of these receptors is a man aged 35 to 55 in good health and CMV-seropositive. The CDR3 runs from the conserved cysteine through the conserved F or W.

V: TRBV6-1
CDR3: CASRTGASGNTIYF

V: TRBV11-2
CDR3: CASSPPGSFSYNEQFF

V: TRBV7-2
CDR3: CASSSGFSRGNEQFF

V: TRBV19
CDR3: CASSIGQGPAFF

V: TRBV4-1
CDR3: CASSQPSLVSNTEAFF

V: TRBV14
CDR3: CASSQARGLYNEQFF

V: TRBV5-1
CDR3: CASSPTIGLGYGYTF

V: TRBV19
CDR3: CASSIGPGAQPQHF

V: TRBV5-5
CDR3: CASSFLSGGNYNEQFF

V: TRBV15
CDR3: CATSRPDREYGYTF

V: TRBV9
CDR3: CASSVQSGLAGDPAQYF

V: TRBV5-5
CDR3: CASSLGVPNLSYGYTF

V: TRBV14
CDR3: CASSPFGGGTNTEAFF

V: TRBV5-4
CDR3: CASSSREAPLHF

V: TRBV28
CDR3: CASSSIRTASSYNEQFF

V: TRBV4-1
CDR3: CASSQTGGKTGNTIYF

V: TRBV2
CDR3: CASSVQGSTNTEAFF

V: TRBV9
CDR3: CASSVEGGGGPPQHF

V: TRBV2
CDR3: CASTGQGVNYGYTF

V: TRBV9
CDR3: CASSVVQGSGYTF

V: TRBV7-9
CDR3: CAREPSGRGSEQFF

V: TRBV6-5
CDR3: CASSSDPQGIPYF

V: TRBV5-4
CDR3: CASSWTEHTEAFF

V: TRBV4-1
CDR3: CASSQERRTGELFF

V: TRBV2
CDR3: CASSEAFGGQETQYF

V: TRBV9
CDR3: CASSEGAGGFSEQYF

V: TRBV9
CDR3: CASSPSGLTDTQYF

V: TRBV11-2
CDR3: CASSFLGGNEKLFF

V: TRBV6-5
CDR3: CASSPSRTEAFF

V: TRBV5-1
CDR3: CASSSGGRIHGYTF

V: TRBV28
CDR3: CASSLPGLAGGYEQYF

V: TRBV5-4
CDR3: CASSLAGSGRPEQFF

V: TRBV19
CDR3: CASIQTPQAGGYTF

V: TRBV29-1
CDR3: CSVEDNRPEAFF

V: TRBV15
CDR3: CATSRDSASGSSYNEQFF